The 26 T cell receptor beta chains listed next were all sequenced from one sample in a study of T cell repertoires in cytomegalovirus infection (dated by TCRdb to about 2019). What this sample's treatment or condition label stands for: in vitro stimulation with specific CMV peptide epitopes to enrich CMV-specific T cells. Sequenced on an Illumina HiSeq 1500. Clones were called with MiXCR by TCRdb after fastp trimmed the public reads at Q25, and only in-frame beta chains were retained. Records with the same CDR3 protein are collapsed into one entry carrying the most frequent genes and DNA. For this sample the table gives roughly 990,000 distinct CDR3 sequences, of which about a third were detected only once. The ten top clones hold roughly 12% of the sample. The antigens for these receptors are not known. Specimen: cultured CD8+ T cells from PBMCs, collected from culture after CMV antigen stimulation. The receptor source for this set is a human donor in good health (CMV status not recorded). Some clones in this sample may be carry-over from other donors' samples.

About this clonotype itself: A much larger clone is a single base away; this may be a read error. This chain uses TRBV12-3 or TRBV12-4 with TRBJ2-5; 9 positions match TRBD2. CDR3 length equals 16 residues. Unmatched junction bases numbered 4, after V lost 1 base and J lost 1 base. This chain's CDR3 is CASSLGLAEFQETQYF. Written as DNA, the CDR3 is TGTGCCAGCAGTTTAGGACTAGCGGAATTCCAAGAGACCCAGTACTTC.

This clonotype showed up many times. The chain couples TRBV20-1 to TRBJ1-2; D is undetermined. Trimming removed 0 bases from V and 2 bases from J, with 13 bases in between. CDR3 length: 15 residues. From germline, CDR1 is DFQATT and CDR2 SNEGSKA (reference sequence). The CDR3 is CSARDQTGSNYGYTF. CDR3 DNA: TGCAGTGCTAGAGACCAGACCGGGTCAAACTATGGCTACACCTTC.

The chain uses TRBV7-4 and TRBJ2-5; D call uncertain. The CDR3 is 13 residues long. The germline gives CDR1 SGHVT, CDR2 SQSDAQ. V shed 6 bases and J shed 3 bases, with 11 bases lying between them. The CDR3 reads CASRLGLKETQYF. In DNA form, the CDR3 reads TGTGCCAGCAGGTTGGGCTTAAAAGAGACCCAGTACTTC.

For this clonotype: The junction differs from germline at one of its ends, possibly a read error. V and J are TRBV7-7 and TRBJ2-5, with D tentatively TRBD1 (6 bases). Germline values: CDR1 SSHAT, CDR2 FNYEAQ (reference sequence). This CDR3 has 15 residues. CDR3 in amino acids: CASSFGSAGAETQYF. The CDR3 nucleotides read TGTGCTAGCAGCTTTGGCTCGGCAGGGGCAGAGACCCAGTACTTC.

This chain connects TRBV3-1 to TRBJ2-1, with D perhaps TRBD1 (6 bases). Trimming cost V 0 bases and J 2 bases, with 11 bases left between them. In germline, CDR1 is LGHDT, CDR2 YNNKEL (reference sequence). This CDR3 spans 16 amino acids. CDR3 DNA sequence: TGTGCCAGCAGCCAAGATAGGGGACACCCCTACAATGAGCAGTTCTTC. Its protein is CASSQDRGHPYNEQFF.

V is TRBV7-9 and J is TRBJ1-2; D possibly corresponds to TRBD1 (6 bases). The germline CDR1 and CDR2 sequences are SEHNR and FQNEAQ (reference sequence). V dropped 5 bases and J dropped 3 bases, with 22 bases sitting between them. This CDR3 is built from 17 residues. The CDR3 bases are TGTGCCAGCAGCCCTAGGACCGGACAGTTCCGGGACTATGGCTACACCTTC. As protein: CASSPRTGQFRDYGYTF.

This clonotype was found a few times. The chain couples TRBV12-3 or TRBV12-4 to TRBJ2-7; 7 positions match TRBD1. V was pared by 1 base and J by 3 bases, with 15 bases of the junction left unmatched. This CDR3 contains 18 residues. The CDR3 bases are TGTGCCAGCAGTTTAGGTGGTCTTAGGGGGCTGAGATTCTACGAGCAGTACGTC. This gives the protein CASSLGGLRGLRFYEQYV.

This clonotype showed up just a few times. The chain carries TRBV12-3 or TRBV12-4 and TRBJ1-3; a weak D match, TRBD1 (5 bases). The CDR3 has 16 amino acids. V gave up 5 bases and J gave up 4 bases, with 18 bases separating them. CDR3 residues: CASSPEGPDSGNTIYF. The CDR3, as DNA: TGTGCCAGCAGTCCCGAGGGACCTGATAGCGGAAACACCATATATTTT.

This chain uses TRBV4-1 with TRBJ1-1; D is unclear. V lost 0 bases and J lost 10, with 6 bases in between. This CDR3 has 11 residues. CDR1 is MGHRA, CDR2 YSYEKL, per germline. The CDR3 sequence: CASSQDRTAFF. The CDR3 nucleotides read TGCGCCAGCAGCCAAGACAGAACAGCTTTCTTT.

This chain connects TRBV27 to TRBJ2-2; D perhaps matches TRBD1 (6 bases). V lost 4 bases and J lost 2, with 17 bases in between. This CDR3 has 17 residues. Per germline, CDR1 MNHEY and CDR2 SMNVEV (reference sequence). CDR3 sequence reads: CASSSIYTGFNTGELFF. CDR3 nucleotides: TGTGCCAGCAGTTCGATTTATACAGGGTTCAACACCGGGGAGCTGTTTTTT.

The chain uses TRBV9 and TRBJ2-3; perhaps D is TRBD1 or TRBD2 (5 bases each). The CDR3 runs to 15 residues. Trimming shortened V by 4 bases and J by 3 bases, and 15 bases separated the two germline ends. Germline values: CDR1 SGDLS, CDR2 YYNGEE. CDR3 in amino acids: CASSLREGQTDTQYF. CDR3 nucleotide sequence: TGTGCCAGCAGCCTAAGAGAGGGGCAAACAGATACGCAGTATTTT.

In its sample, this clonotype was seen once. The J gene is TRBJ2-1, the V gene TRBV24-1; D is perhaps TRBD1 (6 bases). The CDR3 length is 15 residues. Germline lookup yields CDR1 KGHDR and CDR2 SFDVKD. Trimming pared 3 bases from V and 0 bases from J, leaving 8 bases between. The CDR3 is CATSDTGSSYNEQFF. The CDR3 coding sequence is TGTGCCACCAGTGATACAGGGAGCTCCTACAATGAGCAGTTCTTC.

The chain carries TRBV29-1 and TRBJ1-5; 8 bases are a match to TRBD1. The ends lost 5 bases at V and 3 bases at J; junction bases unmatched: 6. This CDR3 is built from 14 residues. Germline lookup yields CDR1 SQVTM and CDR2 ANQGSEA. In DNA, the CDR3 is TGCAGCGTTCCAGGACAGGGCCCCAATCAGCCCCAGCATTTT. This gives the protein CSVPGQGPNQPQHF.

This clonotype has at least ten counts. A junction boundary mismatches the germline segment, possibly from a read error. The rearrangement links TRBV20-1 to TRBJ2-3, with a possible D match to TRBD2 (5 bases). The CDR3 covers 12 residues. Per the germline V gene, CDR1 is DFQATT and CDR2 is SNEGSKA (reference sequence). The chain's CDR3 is CSASPSRDTQYF. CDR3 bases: TGCAGTGCTAGCCCTAGCAGAGATACGCAGTATTTT.

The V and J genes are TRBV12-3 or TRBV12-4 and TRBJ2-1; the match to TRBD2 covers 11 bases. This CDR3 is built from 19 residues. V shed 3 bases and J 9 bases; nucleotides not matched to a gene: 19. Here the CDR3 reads CASSLGGATSGVHFGEQFF. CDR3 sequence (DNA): TGTGCCAGCAGTTTGGGGGGGGCGACTAGCGGGGTACATTTCGGTGAGCAGTTCTTC.

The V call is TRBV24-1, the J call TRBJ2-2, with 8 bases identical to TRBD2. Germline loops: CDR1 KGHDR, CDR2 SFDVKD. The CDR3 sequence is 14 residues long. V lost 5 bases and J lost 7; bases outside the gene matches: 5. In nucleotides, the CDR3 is TGTGCCACCAGTGCCGGGGGGGCGCACGGGGAGCTGTTTTTT. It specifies CATSAGGAHGELFF.

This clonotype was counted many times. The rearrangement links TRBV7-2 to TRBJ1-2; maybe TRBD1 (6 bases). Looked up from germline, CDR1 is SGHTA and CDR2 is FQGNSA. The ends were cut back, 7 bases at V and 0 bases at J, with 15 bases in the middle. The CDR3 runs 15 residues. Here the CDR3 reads CASIGQTLPNYGYTF. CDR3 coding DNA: TGTGCCAGCATAGGACAGACCCTCCCTAACTATGGCTACACCTTC.

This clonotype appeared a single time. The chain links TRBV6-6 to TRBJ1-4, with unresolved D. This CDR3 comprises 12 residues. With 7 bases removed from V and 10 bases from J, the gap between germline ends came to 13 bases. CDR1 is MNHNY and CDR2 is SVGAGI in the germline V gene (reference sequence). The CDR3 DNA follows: TGTGCCAGCATCTCGGTACGAGGAAAACTGTTTTTT. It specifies CASISVRGKLFF.

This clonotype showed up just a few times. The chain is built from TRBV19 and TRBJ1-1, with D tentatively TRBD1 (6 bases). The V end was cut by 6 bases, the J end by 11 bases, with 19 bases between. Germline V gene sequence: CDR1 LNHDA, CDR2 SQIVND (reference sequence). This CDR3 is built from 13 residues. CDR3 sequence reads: CASSPGTGYLAFF. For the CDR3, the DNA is TGTGCCAGTAGCCCCGGTACAGGGTATCTGGCTTTCTTT.

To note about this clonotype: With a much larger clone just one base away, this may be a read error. The CDR3 loop reads CASRSAGGYNEQSF. Written as DNA, the CDR3 is TGTGCCAGCAGATCAGCGGGCGGATACAATGAGCAGTCCTTC. The genes are TRBV7-2 and TRBJ2-1; TRBD2 is a possible D gene (6 bases). The CDR3 runs 14 residues. Per germline, CDR1 SGHTA and CDR2 FQGNSA.

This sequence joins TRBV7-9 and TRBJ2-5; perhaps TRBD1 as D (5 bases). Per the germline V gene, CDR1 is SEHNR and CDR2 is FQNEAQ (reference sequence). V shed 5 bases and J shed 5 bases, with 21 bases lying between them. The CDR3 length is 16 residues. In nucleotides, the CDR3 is TGTGCCAGCAGCCCGTCAATGGGTAGGGGATGGGAGACCCAGTACTTC. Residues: CASSPSMGRGWETQYF. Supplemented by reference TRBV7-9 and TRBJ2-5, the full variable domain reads DTGVSQNPRHKITKRGQNVTFRCDPISEHNRLYWYRQTLGQGPEFLTYFQNEAQLEKSRLLSDRFSAERPKGSFSTLEIQRTEQGDSAMYLCASSPSMGRGWETQYFGPGTRLLVL.

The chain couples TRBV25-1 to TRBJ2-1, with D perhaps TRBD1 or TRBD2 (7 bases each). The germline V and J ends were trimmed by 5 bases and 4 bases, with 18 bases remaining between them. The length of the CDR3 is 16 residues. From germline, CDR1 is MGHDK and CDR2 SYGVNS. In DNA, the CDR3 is TGTGCCAGCAGTCGCCAGGGGGGGACCGTATACAATGAGCAGTTCTTC. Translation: CASSRQGGTVYNEQFF.

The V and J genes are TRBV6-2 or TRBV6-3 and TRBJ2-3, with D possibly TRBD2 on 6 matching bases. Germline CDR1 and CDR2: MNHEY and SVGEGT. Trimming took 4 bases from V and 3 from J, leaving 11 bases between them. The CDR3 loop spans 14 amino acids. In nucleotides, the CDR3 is TGTGCCAGCAGTTTTAGCGGCCTGACAGATACGCAGTATTTT. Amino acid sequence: CASSFSGLTDTQYF.

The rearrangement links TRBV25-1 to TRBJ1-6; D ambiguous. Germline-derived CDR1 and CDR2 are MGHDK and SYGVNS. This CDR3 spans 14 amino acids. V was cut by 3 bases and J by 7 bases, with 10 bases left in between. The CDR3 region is CASSEPWENSPLHF. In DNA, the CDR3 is TGTGCCAGCAGTGAGCCGTGGGAAAATTCACCCCTCCACTTT.

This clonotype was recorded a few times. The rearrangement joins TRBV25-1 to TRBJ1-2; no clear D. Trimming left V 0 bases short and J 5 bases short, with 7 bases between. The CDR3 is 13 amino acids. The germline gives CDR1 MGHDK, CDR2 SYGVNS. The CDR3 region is CASSEYRWYGYTF. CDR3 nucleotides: TGTGCCAGCAGTGAATATCGGTGGTATGGCTACACCTTC.

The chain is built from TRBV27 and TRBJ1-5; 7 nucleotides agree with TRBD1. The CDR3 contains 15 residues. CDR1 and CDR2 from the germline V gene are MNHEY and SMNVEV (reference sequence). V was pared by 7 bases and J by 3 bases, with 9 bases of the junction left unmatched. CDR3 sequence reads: CASTARQGPNQPQHF. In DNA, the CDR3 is TGTGCCAGCACCGCCAGACAGGGACCCAATCAGCCCCAGCATTTT.